The source of this TCR beta chain is a study of blood T cell repertoires in COVID-19. Study background: COVID-19 samples collected from the United States, Italy and Spain covered acute and convalescent phases. Sources were T cells, B-cell-depleted T cells, or PBMCs; the material itself was cDNA or gDNA.

CDR3 size: 14 residues. Per germline, CDR1 GTSNPN and CDR2 SVGIG (reference sequence). Trimming pared 3 bases from V and 3 bases from J, leaving 12 bases between. The assay was immunoSEQ multiplex PCR, and TCRdb's table has in-frame clones only and misses some. The data show about 180,000 clones, approximately 87% seen once. Followed over time, Seattle patients had been enrolled while infection was active. The sequencing input was peripheral blood. The TCR originated in a person aged 65 to 85 with COVID-19, enrolled during active disease. This chain joins TRBV30 and TRBJ1-3, with TRBD1 as a possible D gene (5 bases). CDR3 residues: CAWSPPGGGNTIYF. CDR3 in DNA: TGTGCCTGGAGCCCCCCCGGGGGTGGAAACACCATATATTTT.